These T cell receptor beta chains were read from a single sample in a study of identical twins. TCRdb recomputed calls from the 5' RACE reads with MiXCR, one row per CDR3 protein. The table includes 300,000 to 400,000 distinct CDR3 sequences, roughly an eighth detected once. The same sample was also used in a study of yellow fever vaccine responses in identical twins.

Sequencing was performed on CD8+ T cells sorted from blood. The origin of the receptors is a woman aged 18-35 years in good health. Both conserved end residues are part of each CDR3. Each record gives: clone size, J gene, D gene, V gene, CDR3 protein, CDR3 DNA. The D gene is left open where the match is weak. Clone size, where shown, is once, few, many, or a class for clones that have expanded.

>.|TRBJ2-1|.|TRBV6-4
CASSDDGGPYNEQFF
TGTGCCAGCAGTGACGACGGGGGGCCCTACAATGAGCAGTTCTTC
>.|TRBJ1-1|.|TRBV4-1
CASSQDSGLMNTEAFF
TGCGCCAGCAGCCAAGATTCAGGGCTAATGAACACTGAAGCTTTCTTT
>many|TRBJ2-5|.|TRBV2
CASRGGGRETQYF
TGTGCCAGCAGGGGGGGGGGCAGAGAGACCCAGTACTTC
>.|TRBJ2-1|TRBD2|TRBV20-1
CSARNTELAGGRNEQFF
TGCAGTGCTAGAAATACCGAACTAGCGGGAGGAAGAAATGAGCAGTTCTTC
>.|TRBJ1-1|.|TRBV24-1
CATSDGKTEAFF
TGTGCCACCAGTGATGGAAAAACTGAAGCTTTCTTT
>.|TRBJ2-3|TRBD2|TRBV7-2
CASSSPGLAGGPFSQYF
TGTGCCAGCAGCTCGCCAGGACTAGCGGGAGGGCCTTTTTCGCAGTATTTT
>few|TRBJ2-4|TRBD1|TRBV7-9
CASSARDSLAKNIQYF
TGTGCCAGCAGCGCTCGGGACAGTTTAGCCAAAAACATTCAGTACTTC
>many|TRBJ2-1|.|TRBV28
CASSWRGEQFF
TGTGCCAGCAGTTGGCGTGGTGAGCAGTTCTTC
>.|TRBJ1-1|.|TRBV7-8
CASSLPSSGVPTAEAFF
TGTGCCAGCAGCTTACCAAGCTCGGGAGTTCCGACCGCTGAAGCTTTCTTT
>few|TRBJ2-5|TRBD2|TRBV7-9
CASRGRLAGEETQYF
TGTGCCAGCAGGGGAAGACTAGCGGGAGAGGAGACCCAGTACTTC
>.|TRBJ2-7|TRBD1|TRBV5-6
CASRQTGIDEQYF
TGTGCCAGCAGACAGACAGGGATCGACGAGCAGTACTTC
>.|TRBJ2-1|.|TRBV12-3/TRBV12-4
CAFSPPNGGGSGGNEQFF
TGTGCCTTCAGTCCGCCGAATGGCGGGGGATCAGGGGGCAATGAGCAGTTCTTC
>few|TRBJ2-1|TRBD1|TRBV20-1
CSARTRGGHNEQFF
TGCAGTGCTAGAACAAGAGGGGGCCACAATGAGCAGTTCTTC
>many|TRBJ2-5|TRBD2|TRBV3-1
CASSPGTSEETQYF
TGTGCCAGCAGCCCCGGGACTAGCGAAGAGACCCAGTACTTC
>.|TRBJ1-1|.|TRBV19
CASRASNGNTEAFF
TGTGCCAGTAGGGCTTCGAACGGGAACACTGAAGCTTTCTTT
>.|TRBJ2-2|TRBD2|TRBV6-5
CASSYSTTSGANTGELFF
TGTGCCAGCAGTTACTCGACAACTAGCGGGGCGAACACCGGGGAGCTGTTTTTT
>few|TRBJ2-7|TRBD2|TRBV7-8
CASSSYTSEWSYEQYF
TGTGCCAGCAGCTCTTATACTAGCGAGTGGTCCTACGAGCAGTACTTC
>.|TRBJ1-2|.|TRBV5-6
CASSLEEGRGYGYTF
TGTGCCAGCAGCTTGGAGGAGGGGAGAGGCTATGGCTACACCTTC
>.|TRBJ1-1|.|TRBV5-8
CALPALNTEAFF
TGTGCCTTACCGGCATTGAACACTGAAGCTTTCTTT
>.|TRBJ2-4|TRBD2|TRBV12-3/TRBV12-4
CASAAGEVNIQYF
TGTGCCAGCGCGGCGGGGGAAGTAAACATTCAGTACTTC
>many|TRBJ2-1|TRBD2|TRBV6-5
CASSYSWAGGNNEQFF
TGTGCCAGCAGTTACTCGTGGGCGGGAGGTAACAATGAGCAGTTCTTC
>.|TRBJ1-4|TRBD1|TRBV6-1
CASGGQEINEKLFF
TGTGCCAGCGGGGGACAGGAGATTAATGAAAAACTGTTTTTT
>few|TRBJ2-7|.|TRBV15
CATSRDRRSGLEYEQYF
TGTGCCACCAGCAGAGATCGGAGGTCAGGGTTGGAGTACGAGCAGTACTTC
>few|TRBJ1-2|TRBD1|TRBV5-1
CASSLESGGWYGYTF
TGCGCCAGCAGCTTGGAGTCAGGGGGATGGTATGGCTACACCTTC
>.|TRBJ2-1|.|TRBV2
CASSVQTSYNEQFF
TGTGCCAGCAGTGTTCAGACCTCCTACAATGAGCAGTTCTTC
>.|TRBJ2-2|TRBD2|TRBV7-9
CASSLGGRISGELFF
TGTGCCAGCAGCTTAGGCGGGAGGATCTCCGGGGAGCTGTTTTTT
>.|TRBJ2-5|TRBD1|TRBV7-6
CASSPDRAEETQYF
TGTGCCAGCAGCCCGGACAGGGCAGAAGAGACCCAGTACTTC
>.|TRBJ2-3|TRBD2|TRBV20-1
CSARGTSDPTDTQYF
TGCAGTGCTAGAGGGACTAGCGACCCCACAGATACGCAGTATTTT
>many|TRBJ2-5|.|TRBV28
CASRLRGDGQETQYF
TGTGCCAGCAGGTTAAGGGGGGACGGCCAAGAGACCCAGTACTTC
>many|TRBJ1-5|.|TRBV5-5
CASRRGDSNQPQHF
TGTGCCAGCAGACGGGGGGATAGCAATCAGCCCCAGCATTTT
>.|TRBJ1-4|TRBD1|TRBV7-2
CASSFGQGSYEKLFF
TGTGCCAGCAGCTTCGGACAGGGGAGCTACGAAAAACTGTTTTTT
>few|TRBJ2-3|.|TRBV5-6
CASSLGDMPHTQYF
TGTGCCAGCAGCTTGGGGGACATGCCCCATACGCAGTATTTT
>many|TRBJ2-3|.|TRBV27
CASTDTRGSSDTQYF
TGTGCCAGCACCGATACCCGGGGGTCCTCAGATACGCAGTATTTT
>few|TRBJ2-1|.|TRBV5-1
CASSSGLFPGGEQFF
TGCGCCAGCAGTTCGGGACTATTCCCAGGGGGTGAGCAGTTCTTC
>many|TRBJ2-7|TRBD2|TRBV12-3/TRBV12-4
CASSRLAGMGEQYF
TGTGCCAGCAGTCGACTAGCGGGGATGGGAGAGCAGTACTTC
>.|TRBJ1-2|.|TRBV9
CASTSRKGYTF
TGTGCCAGCACCTCACGGAAAGGCTACACCTTC
>.|TRBJ1-2|.|TRBV9
CASSVRADYGYTF
TGTGCCAGCAGCGTGAGGGCAGACTATGGCTACACCTTC
>.|TRBJ2-7|.|TRBV5-6
CASSFGEAPYEQYF
TGTGCCAGCAGCTTCGGGGAAGCCCCCTACGAGCAGTACTTC
>few|TRBJ2-2|.|TRBV7-9
CASSLAEQPHTGELFF
TGTGCCAGCAGCTTAGCGGAACAACCCCACACCGGGGAGCTGTTTTTT
>few|TRBJ2-3|TRBD2|TRBV15
CATSIAGEVTDTQYF
TGTGCCACCAGCATAGCGGGAGAGGTCACAGATACGCAGTATTTT
>few|TRBJ2-3|TRBD1|TRBV4-1
CASSQGQDPGQKWADTQYF
TGCGCCAGCAGCCAAGGCCAAGATCCGGGACAGAAATGGGCAGATACGCAGTATTTT
>few|TRBJ1-3|.|TRBV2
CASGSDRSYSGNTIYF
TGTGCCAGCGGATCTGACAGGTCCTACTCTGGAAACACCATATATTTT
>.|TRBJ2-1|.|TRBV2
CASNGRSSQPSSYNEQFF
TGTGCCAGCAATGGTAGGTCTAGCCAACCAAGCTCCTACAATGAGCAGTTCTTC
>.|TRBJ2-2|.|TRBV29-1
CSVESVSPNTGELFF
TGCAGCGTTGAAAGTGTGAGCCCGAACACCGGGGAGCTGTTTTTT
>few|TRBJ2-1|TRBD1|TRBV9
CASSVRGRSYNEQFF
TGTGCCAGCAGCGTGAGGGGGCGCTCCTACAATGAGCAGTTCTTC